Following are 6 T cell receptor beta chains from one sample sequenced in a study of blood T cells in healthy people across ages. Primers used in a second PCR of roughly 6 to 12 cycles were a sample-barcoded 5' primer and a J-beta primer mix. TCRdb re-derived calls from the 5' RACE reads in MiXCR, one entry per CDR3 protein. The sample gives around 970,000 distinct CDR3 sequences, around 54% of which show up once; 20% to 25% is in the top ten. Sequencing was carried out using blood. Every receptor here comes from an older woman in good health.

In regard to this clonotype: A clone one base away is much larger, so this may be a read error. V usage is TRBV29-1 and J usage is TRBJ1-2; D perhaps matches TRBD1 (6 bases). The CDR3 covers 12 residues. V lost 6 bases to trimming and J lost 3 bases, with 11 bases between them. The germline CDR1 and CDR2 sequences are SQVTM and ANQGSEA. The CDR3 nucleotides read TGCAGCGTCGCGGACAGTGACTATGGCTACACCTTC. This gives the protein CSVADSDYGYTF.

The V call is TRBV4-3, the J call TRBJ2-3; possibly TRBD1 or TRBD2 for D (7 bases each). Germline loops: CDR1 LGHNA, CDR2 YSLEER. V was trimmed by 0 bases and J by 5 bases, leaving 15 bases between them. CDR3 length equals 16 residues. The CDR3, as DNA: TGCGCCAGCAGCCAAGATCGGCAGGGGGGGCGAGATACGCAGTATTTT. Translating it yields CASSQDRQGGRDTQYF.

This clonotype was seen a few times. For the CDR3, the DNA is TGCGCCAGCAGCTTACTAGCGGAGCGCCAAGAGACCCAGTACTTC. Its protein product is CASSLLAERQETQYF. The chain combines TRBV5-1 with TRBJ2-5; 8 nucleotides match TRBD2. Germline V gives CDR1 SGHRS, CDR2 YFSETQ. The CDR3 length is 15 residues. J was trimmed by 1 base and V by 2 bases; bases with no gene match: 4.

The rearrangement joins TRBV7-2 to TRBJ1-4; D is unclear. Germline CDR1 and CDR2: SGHTA and FQGNSA. The germline V and J ends were trimmed by 3 bases and 0 bases, with 8 bases remaining between them. CDR3 length: 15 residues. CDR3 nucleotides: TGTGCCAGCAGCTTTGGGGATCCAACTAATGAAAAACTGTTTTTT. Encoded protein: CASSFGDPTNEKLFF.

This clonotype was observed a handful of times. V usage is TRBV7-9 and J usage is TRBJ2-3, with 11 bases aligning to TRBD2. Trimming at V came to 5 bases and at J to 0 bases, leaving 16 bases not matched to a gene. Germline CDR1 reads SEHNR; CDR2 reads FQNEAQ (reference sequence). The CDR3 has 20 residues. The CDR3 here is CASSGPRGTSGSTSTDTQYF. The CDR3 bases are TGTGCCAGCAGCGGGCCGAGGGGGACTAGCGGATCCACTAGCACAGATACGCAGTATTTT.

This sequence joins TRBV28 and TRBJ2-7; D ambiguous. Germline values: CDR1 MDHEN, CDR2 SYDVKM. The V end lost 2 bases, the J end lost 4 bases, and 9 bases lay between the germline ends. This CDR3 contains 13 residues. The CDR3 spells CASSLPGNYEQYF. The DNA of the CDR3 is TGTGCCAGCAGTTTACCAGGAAATTACGAGCAGTACTTC.